This TCR beta chain was captured by sequencing in a study of CXCR3-negative and CXCR3-positive naive CD8 T cells. Study in general: Across all libraries, TRB reads numbered roughly 150 million, with about 1.5 +/- 0.3 million in each library.

CDR1 and CDR2 (germline): LGHNA, YSLEER. The CDR3 runs 13 residues. The TRB cDNA libraries were prepared by 5' RACE with UMI labels. For each CDR3 protein, TCRdb gives one entry from its re-call of the 5' RACE reads, without DNA. The table counts 90,000 to 95,000 distinct CDR3 sequences; around 1.8% lies in the top ten. The V call is TRBV4-3, the J call TRBJ2-7; lacking DNA, the TRBD1 call made by TCRdb goes unchecked. The TCR comes from a human donor in good health. Some clones in this sample may be carry-over from other donors' samples. The sample was naive CXCR3- CD8+ T cells from blood. Subset noted: CD45RO-CCR7+CD27+CD95- naive CD8+ T cells lacking CXCR3 (TNR3-). CDR3 loop: CASSPGGNYEQYF.